Below, 27 T cell receptor beta chains from the same sample are listed, as sequenced in a study of shared clonotypes between healthy human individuals. Naive CD8 populations comprised CD45RO-negative cells positively selected for CCR7, excluding terminally differentiated effector memory CD45RA+ cells. The repertoire was sequenced with immunoSEQ multiplex PCR; TCRdb's copy has only in-frame clones and lacks some. Among hundreds of thousands of clones listed, about 92% were seen once. The sequencing input was naive CD8+ T cells sorted from blood. The receptor set was obtained from a man aged 25-40 years in good health.

The V and J genes are TRBV27 and TRBJ1-5, with 7 bases aligning to TRBD1. The CDR3 sequence is 17 residues long. Germline lookup yields CDR1 MNHEY and CDR2 SMNVEV (reference sequence). Germline trimming cut 5 bases from V and 3 bases from J; bases unmatched to any gene: 13. The CDR3 nucleotides are TGTGCCAGCAGTACCTTACAGACAGGGCTATTCAATCAGCCCCAGCATTTT. It encodes CASSTLQTGLFNQPQHF.

V usage is TRBV30 and J usage is TRBJ1-2, with D possibly matching TRBD1 (5 bases). Deletions cut 7 bases from V and 2 bases from J, with 17 bases between. This CDR3 has 14 amino acids. CDR1 and CDR2 from the germline V gene are GTSNPN and SVGIG (reference sequence). CDR3 sequence reads: CALSRAGSNYGYTF. CDR3 nucleotides: TGTGCCTTATCCAGGGCAGGAAGCAACTATGGCTACACCTTC.

The chain is built from TRBV27 and TRBJ1-1; D is ambiguous. Trimming cost V 3 bases and J 5 bases, with 13 bases left between them. CDR3 size: 14 residues. CDR1 is MNHEY and CDR2 is SMNVEV in the germline V gene (reference sequence). The CDR3 reads CASSLGNRRTEAFF. The CDR3 DNA follows: TGTGCCAGCAGTTTGGGGAACAGAAGGACTGAAGCTTTCTTT.

The V and J genes are TRBV9 and TRBJ2-2; TRBD1 matches at 7 bases. Germline V lookup: CDR1 SGDLS, CDR2 YYNGEE. CDR3 length: 14 amino acids. Trimming removed 4 bases from V and 10 bases from J; junction bases left unmatched: 10. The CDR3 coding sequence is TGTGCCAGCAGCCCGAGGACAGGCACGGAGGAGCTGTTTTTT. This gives the protein CASSPRTGTEELFF.

The genes are TRBV7-9 and TRBJ2-1; 9 nucleotides agree with TRBD1. From germline, CDR1 is SEHNR and CDR2 FQNEAQ (reference sequence). The CDR3 runs 16 residues. The V segment lost 4 bases and the J segment 4 bases; nucleotides outside the gene matches: 8. CDR3 nucleotide sequence: TGTGCCAGCAGCTCGGAAGACAGGGGGTTGTACAATGAGCAGTTCTTC. It translates to CASSSEDRGLYNEQFF.

The chain employs TRBV5-1 and TRBJ2-1, with D perhaps matching TRBD1 (6 bases). The CDR3 sequence is 15 residues long. Trimming pared 3 bases from V and 0 bases from J, leaving 10 bases between. Per germline, CDR1 SGHRS and CDR2 YFSETQ. CDR3 region: CASSSDRYSYNEQFF. The CDR3 DNA reads as TGCGCCAGCAGCTCGGACAGATACTCCTACAATGAGCAGTTCTTC. Variable domain in full (rest from reference TRBV5-1 and TRBJ2-1): KAGVTQTPRYLIKTRGQQVTLSCSPISGHRSVSWYQQTPGQGLQFLFEYFSETQRNKGNFPGRFSGRQFSNSRSEMNVSTLELGDSALYLCASSSDRYSYNEQFFGPGTRLTVL.

The chain has TRBV4-1 and TRBJ2-1; D uncertain. V was shortened by 2 bases and J by 10 bases, with 12 bases between the two germline ends. Germline lookup yields CDR1 MGHRA and CDR2 YSYEKL. This CDR3 is built from 13 residues. CDR3 nucleotide sequence: TGCGCCAGCAGCCAACTGTCTATAAACGAGCAGTTCTTC. This codes for CASSQLSINEQFF.

About this clone: The same CDR3 arises from other DNA sequences in this sample as well. The chain couples TRBV9 to TRBJ2-7, with D perhaps matching TRBD2 (5 bases). Deletions cut 0 bases from V and 4 bases from J, with 11 bases between. This CDR3 has 14 amino acids. Germline V CDR1 and CDR2: SGDLS, YYNGEE. The CDR3 nucleotides read TGTGCCAGCAGCGTAGGAGGGAGTTCATACGAGCAGTACTTC. Translation gives CASSVGGSSYEQYF. Together with reference TRBV9 and TRBJ2-7, the CDR3 gives the full variable domain: DSGVTQTPKHLITATGQRVTLRCSPRSGDLSVYWYQQSLDQGLQFLIQYYNGEERAKGNILERFSAQQFPDLHSELNLSSLELGDSALYFCASSVGGSSYEQYFGPGTRLTVT.

The genes are TRBV6-1 and TRBJ2-3; D unclear. This CDR3 spans 14 amino acids. V lost 4 bases and J 0 bases, leaving 8 bases between the germline ends. Germline lookup yields CDR1 MNHNS and CDR2 SASEGT. The DNA for the CDR3 is TGTGCCAGCAGTGTGTATCTAAGCACAGATACGCAGTATTTT. The encoded protein is CASSVYLSTDTQYF.

The V gene is TRBV27, the J gene TRBJ2-5, with 10 nucleotides matching TRBD2. This CDR3 is built from 16 residues. The V and J ends lost 0 bases and 5 bases, in that order; junction bases with no gene match: 6. Looked up from germline, CDR1 is MNHEY and CDR2 is SMNVEV (reference sequence). CDR3 bases: TGTGCCAGCAGTTTATCCCTAGCGGGAGCGCCTGAGACCCAGTACTTC. Translation: CASSLSLAGAPETQYF.

The chain combines TRBV6-6 with TRBJ1-2; a possible D gene is TRBD1 (5 bases). CDR1 is MNHNY and CDR2 is SVGAGI in the germline V gene (reference sequence). CDR3 length: 10 residues. The V end lost 6 bases, the J end lost 7 bases, and 6 bases lay between the germline ends. The CDR3 region has the DNA TGTGCCAGCAGCAGGGCTGGCTACACCTTC. Its protein is CASSRAGYTF.

The genes are TRBV4-1 and TRBJ2-7, with D perhaps TRBD2 (6 bases). The CDR3 is 15 amino acids. The germline V gene encodes CDR1 MGHRA and CDR2 YSYEKL. The V gene lost 5 bases and the J gene lost 2 bases, with 16 bases spanning the gap. The CDR3 is CASSYRLAETYEQYF. The CDR3 bases are TGCGCCAGCAGCTACCGATTAGCGGAGACCTACGAGCAGTACTTC.

The rearrangement joins TRBV4-3 to TRBJ1-4; TRBD1 is a possible D gene (6 bases). In germline, CDR1 is LGHNA, CDR2 YSLEER. Trimming cost V 3 bases and J 6 bases, with 17 bases left between them. The CDR3 runs 16 residues. Written as DNA, the CDR3 is TGCGCCAGCAGCCAGGGGGGCGGGCGGTTGGATGAAAAACTGTTTTTT. It codes for CASSQGGGRLDEKLFF.

This chain links TRBV28 with TRBJ2-2; 11 bases align to TRBD2. Looked up from germline, CDR1 is MDHEN and CDR2 is SYDVKM. V trimming: 4 bases; J trimming: 2 bases; junction bases outside the gene matches: 15. This CDR3 spans 20 amino acids. CDR3 DNA sequence: TGTGCCAGCAGTTCCCTTAACCCCTCGACTAGCGGGGTTAACACCGGGGAGCTGTTTTTT. Protein sequence: CASSSLNPSTSGVNTGELFF.

The chain combines TRBV15 with TRBJ1-3; no firm D call. The CDR3 contains 15 residues. V was clipped by 5 bases and J by 0 bases, with 11 bases between them. Germline V gene data show CDR1 as LNHNV and CDR2 as YYDKDF (reference sequence). CDR3 residues: CATSPDANSGNTIYF. CDR3 nucleotide sequence: TGTGCCACCAGCCCAGACGCCAACTCTGGAAACACCATATATTTT. Full variable domain (rest looked up from reference TRBV15 and TRBJ1-3): DAMVIQNPRYQVTQFGKPVTLSCSQTLNHNVMYWYQQKSSQAPKLLFHYYDKDFNNEADTPDNFQSRRPNTSFCFLDIRSPGLGDTAMYLCATSPDANSGNTIYFGEGSWLTVV.

The CDR3 coding sequence is TGTGCCAGCACCGCGGGAGGGTCGGCCTACGAGCAGTACTTC. It is translated as CASTAGGSAYEQYF. This chain connects TRBV27 to TRBJ2-7; TRBD2 matches 9 bases. Germline V lookup: CDR1 MNHEY, CDR2 SMNVEV (reference sequence). Germline trimming cut 7 bases from V and 2 bases from J; bases unmatched to any gene: 6. This CDR3 is built from 14 residues.

The chain couples TRBV5-5 to TRBJ2-7; D is unclear. Germline values: CDR1 SGHKS, CDR2 YYEKEE (reference sequence). This CDR3 comprises 14 residues. The germline V and J ends were trimmed by 2 bases and 0 bases, with 9 bases remaining between them. The CDR3, as DNA: TGTGCCAGCAGCTTAAGTTTAAGCTCCTACGAGCAGTACTTC. Its translation is CASSLSLSSYEQYF.

CDR3 nucleotide sequence: TGTGCCAGTAGTAGGCTAGCGGAGCCAACCGGGGAGCTGTTTTTT. Residues: CASSRLAEPTGELFF. The genes are TRBV19 and TRBJ2-2; 7 bases map to TRBD2. The length of the CDR3 is 15 residues. J was trimmed by 5 bases and V by 4 bases; bases with no gene match: 7. The germline V gene encodes CDR1 LNHDA and CDR2 SQIVND (reference sequence).

This rearrangement joins TRBV9 to TRBJ1-2; D unclear. CDR3 size: 15 residues. The germline V gene encodes CDR1 SGDLS and CDR2 YYNGEE. Trimming took 4 bases from V and 7 from J, leaving 20 bases between them. This CDR3 is CASSSRSSPVGGYTF. CDR3 bases: TGTGCCAGCAGCTCGAGGAGCTCTCCGGTCGGTGGCTACACCTTC.

This sequence joins TRBV29-1 and TRBJ2-1, with D perhaps TRBD1 (6 bases). V was trimmed by 1 base and J by 6 bases, leaving 10 bases between them. Germline loops: CDR1 SQVTM, CDR2 ANQGSEA. CDR3 length: 13 amino acids. CDR3 DNA sequence: TGCAGCGTTGAAGTTATGGACAGCAATGAGCAGTTCTTC. It translates to CSVEVMDSNEQFF.

The CDR3 region has the DNA TGTGCCAGCAGCGTGACTACCGGATTGACTGAAGCTTTCTTT. It is translated as CASSVTTGLTEAFF. This chain connects TRBV7-3 to TRBJ1-1, with D uncertain. V lost 5 bases and J lost 5, with 15 bases in between. Germline lookup yields CDR1 SGHTA and CDR2 FQGTGA. CDR3 size: 14 residues.

Points on this clone: The identical CDR3 is also encoded by other nucleotide sequences in the sample. The chain combines TRBV27 with TRBJ2-3; D gene uncertain. This CDR3 is built from 12 residues. The V end lost 4 bases, the J end lost 3 bases, and 5 bases lay between the germline ends. The germline CDR1 and CDR2 sequences are MNHEY and SMNVEV (reference sequence). This CDR3 is CASSWGTDTQYF. The CDR3 DNA follows: TGTGCCAGCAGTTGGGGAACAGATACGCAGTATTTT.

This clone was seen a single time. V gene TRBV7-6 combines with J gene TRBJ2-7, with D possibly matching TRBD1 (5 bases). The CDR3 spans 17 residues. CDR1 is SGHVS, CDR2 FNYEAQ, per germline. V gave up 5 bases and J gave up 1 base, with 21 bases separating them. CDR3 residues: CASSPGVVRQGSYEQYF. CDR3 DNA sequence: TGTGCCAGCAGCCCTGGCGTGGTGCGTCAGGGTTCCTACGAGCAGTACTTC.

The chain has TRBV15 and TRBJ2-3; 12 bases line up with TRBD2. The CDR3 sequence is 16 residues long. With 1 base clipped from V and 2 bases from J, the junction kept 1 base outside the gene matches. Germline lookup yields CDR1 LNHNV and CDR2 YYDKDF (reference sequence). The CDR3 reads CATSRGTSGITDTQYF. The CDR3 nucleotides read TGTGCCACCAGCAGAGGGACTAGCGGGATCACAGATACGCAGTATTTT.

The chain recombines TRBV15 with TRBJ2-1; D ambiguous. This CDR3 contains 14 residues. Germline assignment: CDR1 LNHNV and CDR2 YYDKDF (reference sequence). V dropped 0 bases and J dropped 7 bases, with 10 bases sitting between them. The CDR3 reads CATSRDLVVNEQFF. The CDR3 bases are TGTGCCACCAGCAGAGATTTAGTGGTTAATGAGCAGTTCTTC.

The chain is built from TRBV6-5 and TRBJ2-7; D gene unclear. Trimming stripped 5 bases from V and 5 bases from J, with 16 bases between. The CDR3 spans 14 residues. CDR1 is MNHEY, CDR2 SVGAGI, per germline. CDR3 protein: CASSQLTTRHEQYF. As DNA, the CDR3 is TGTGCCAGCAGTCAGCTTACAACGCGACACGAGCAGTACTTC.

The V gene is TRBV2, the J gene TRBJ1-4, with 7 nucleotides matching TRBD1. The CDR3 has 14 amino acids. The trim removed 7 bases at V and 7 bases at J, leaving 9 bases unmatched. Germline V CDR1 and CDR2: SNHLY, FYNNEI. The CDR3 DNA reads as TGTGCCAGCAAATCCGGGACAGTTATTGAAAAACTGTTTTTT. This gives the protein CASKSGTVIEKLFF. The variable domain in full, with the rest retrieved from reference TRBV2 and TRBJ1-4, is EPEVTQTPSHQVTQMGQEVILRCVPISNHLYFYWYRQILGQKVEFLVSFYNNEISEKSEIFDDQFSVERPDGSNFTLKIRSTKLEDSAMYFCASKSGTVIEKLFFGSGTQLSVL.